This passage covers 24 T cell receptor beta chains from one sample sequenced in a study of cytomegalovirus exposure and HLA in healthy donors. Primers included in the PCR were 60 Vbeta and 13 Jbeta primers. Sequencing was performed with immunoSEQ multiplex PCR; in TCRdb, only in-frame clones are kept and a portion is missing. The repertoire holds 74,000 or so clones, with around 79% as singletons. The sequencing sample was made of PBMCs. These receptors originate from a woman aged 35 to 49 in good health and CMV-seropositive.

CDR3 DNA sequence: TGTGCCAGCAGCCCGGGGACAGGGAGCTATGGCTACACCTTC. Its protein is CASSPGTGSYGYTF. This chain links TRBV5-6 with TRBJ1-2; 9 bases line up with TRBD1. Trimming took 4 bases from V and 4 from J; bases not matched to a gene: 5. The CDR3 sequence is 14 residues long. The germline V gene has CDR1 SGHDT and CDR2 YYEEEE. Full variable domain (remainder filled in from reference TRBV5-6 and TRBJ1-2): DAGVTQSPTHLIKTRGQQVTLRCSPKSGHDTVSWYQQALGQGPQFIFQYYEEEERQRGNFPDRFSGHQFPNYSSELNVNALLLGDSALYLCASSPGTGSYGYTFGSGTRLTVV.

This rearrangement joins TRBV6-5 to TRBJ2-1; 8 nucleotides agree with TRBD1. Germline CDR1 is MNHEY and CDR2 is SVGAGI. The V and J ends lost 6 bases and 2 bases, in that order; junction bases with no gene match: 6. The CDR3 loop spans 15 amino acids. CDR3 in DNA: TGTGCCAGCAGAGGGGACAGGAACACCTACAATGAGCAGTTCTTC. Residues: CASRGDRNTYNEQFF.

This clone appeared a few times. The V call is TRBV28, the J call TRBJ2-7; 8 positions match TRBD1. This CDR3 contains 12 residues. V lost 10 bases to trimming and J lost 5 bases; unmatched junction nucleotides: 7. Germline CDR1 is MDHEN and CDR2 is SYDVKM. Here the CDR3 DNA reads TGTGCCATTTCGGACAGGGACGACGAGCAGTACTTC. Translating it yields CAISDRDDEQYF. Complete variable domain (other parts from reference TRBV28 and TRBJ2-7): DVKVTQSSRYLVKRTGEKVFLECVQDMDHENMFWYRQDPGLGLRLIYFSYDVKMKEKGDIPEGYSVSREKKERFSLILESASTNQTSMYLCAISDRDDEQYFGPGTRLTVT.

The CDR3 sequence: CASSQGFEKLFF. The CDR3 nucleotides read TGTGCCTCTTCACAGGGCTTCGAAAAACTGTTTTTT. The rearrangement uses TRBV30 and TRBJ1-4; possibly TRBD1 for D (6 bases). Trimming removed 7 bases at V and 8 bases at J, with 14 bases between. CDR3 length: 12 amino acids. Germline CDR1 and CDR2: GTSNPN and SVGIG (reference sequence).

The chain is built from TRBV7-2 and TRBJ1-5; D unresolved. The germline V gene encodes CDR1 SGHTA and CDR2 FQGNSA. CDR3 length: 16 amino acids. Between the trimmed V and J ends, which lost 0 bases and 1 base, there was a span of 10 bases. The CDR3 loop reads CASSLAWEYSNQPQHF. CDR3 nucleotides: TGTGCCAGCAGCTTAGCTTGGGAGTACAGCAATCAGCCCCAGCATTTT.

The rearrangement joins TRBV7-2 to TRBJ1-2; possibly TRBD1 for D (6 bases). V was shortened by 1 base and J by 8 bases, with 17 bases between the two germline ends. CDR1 is SGHTA, CDR2 FQGNSA, per germline. The CDR3 loop spans 15 amino acids. CDR3: CASSLGAGALSGYTF. The CDR3 coding sequence is TGTGCCAGCAGCTTAGGGGCAGGGGCCCTTTCGGGCTACACCTTC.

This clone occurred a few times. Other DNA sequences of this sample code for an identical CDR3. The V gene is TRBV6-1, the J gene TRBJ2-3; 12 bases agree with TRBD2. Germline loops: CDR1 MNHNS, CDR2 SASEGT. V was pared by 2 bases and J by 4 bases, with 1 base of the junction left unmatched. This CDR3 comprises 15 residues. CDR3: CASSELAGGPDTQYF. CDR3 nucleotides: TGTGCCAGCAGTGAACTAGCGGGAGGGCCAGATACGCAGTATTTT.

Only a few counts were recorded for this clone. V is TRBV25-1 and J is TRBJ2-1; 10 bases line up with TRBD2. The CDR3 loop spans 17 amino acids. With V trimmed by 3 bases and J by 6 bases, 11 bases remained unmatched. CDR1 is MGHDK and CDR2 is SYGVNS in the germline V gene. CDR3: CASSDVTGTSGTNEQFF. CDR3 sequence (DNA): TGTGCCAGCAGTGACGTGACGGGAACTAGCGGGACCAATGAGCAGTTCTTC. The full variable domain, completed using reference TRBV25-1 and TRBJ2-1, is EADIYQTPRYLVIGTGKKITLECSQTMGHDKMYWYQQDPGMELHLIHYSYGVNSTEKGDLSSESTVSRIRTEHFPLTLESARPSHTSQYLCASSDVTGTSGTNEQFFGPGTRLTVL.

The CDR3 region is CASSQGGLAHTGELFF. The DNA for the CDR3 is TGTGCCAGCAGCCAAGGTGGACTAGCGCACACCGGGGAGCTGTTTTTT. The chain couples TRBV14 to TRBJ2-2; 9 bases match TRBD2. The CDR3 length is 16 residues. With V trimmed by 1 base and J by 3 bases, 3 bases remained unmatched. Germline lookup yields CDR1 SGHDN and CDR2 FVKESK.

The chain recombines TRBV2 with TRBJ1-4; D uncertain. Trimming shortened V by 4 bases and J by 8 bases, and 8 bases separated the two germline ends. This CDR3 comprises 12 residues. The germline CDR1 and CDR2 sequences are SNHLY and FYNNEI. CDR3 in DNA: TGTGCCAGCAGTGTCCACAGAGAAAAACTGTTTTTT. As protein: CASSVHREKLFF.

This clone has more than one count but fewer than ten. This chain joins TRBV28 and TRBJ2-7; the match to TRBD2 covers 7 bases. CDR3 length: 14 residues. V lost 6 bases and J lost 5; bases outside the gene matches: 10. Germline lookup yields CDR1 MDHEN and CDR2 SYDVKM. The CDR3 spells CASRAGEVIHEQYF. The CDR3 DNA reads as TGTGCCAGCAGGGCGGGGGAGGTGATACACGAGCAGTACTTC.

The chain recombines TRBV9 with TRBJ1-1; 8 bases are a match to TRBD1. J gave up 2 bases and V 7 bases, and 4 bases lay outside the gene matches. Germline V gene sequence: CDR1 SGDLS, CDR2 YYNGEE. This CDR3 is built from 13 residues. The CDR3, as DNA: TGTGCCAGCCGACAGGGGATCAACACTGAAGCTTTCTTT. Translation gives CASRQGINTEAFF.

V gene TRBV7-2 combines with J gene TRBJ2-1, with D possibly being TRBD1 (6 bases). The V and J ends lost 5 bases and 10 bases respectively, with 12 bases between them. The CDR3 is 12 residues long. Germline CDR1 SGHTA, CDR2 FQGNSA. The CDR3 reads CASSVFGGEQFF. The DNA of the CDR3 is TGTGCCAGCAGCGTTTTTGGGGGCGAGCAGTTCTTC.

The chain has TRBV5-5 and TRBJ2-6, with D uncertain. Germline-derived CDR1 and CDR2 are SGHKS and YYEKEE (reference sequence). Trimming cost V 4 bases and J 0 bases, with 8 bases left between them. This CDR3 contains 15 residues. For the CDR3, the DNA is TGTGCCAGCAGCGCACGAGACTCTGGGGCCAACGTCCTGACTTTC. Protein sequence: CASSARDSGANVLTF. The entire variable domain, with the rest obtained from reference TRBV5-5 and TRBJ2-6, is as follows: DAGVTQSPTHLIKTRGQQVTLRCSPISGHKSVSWYQQVLGQGPQFIFQYYEKEERGRGNFPDRFSARQFPNYSSELNVNALLLGDSALYLCASSARDSGANVLTFGAGSRLTVL.

The chain is built from TRBV7-9 and TRBJ2-7, with D maybe TRBD2 (6 bases). Germline lookup yields CDR1 SEHNR and CDR2 FQNEAQ (reference sequence). The CDR3 loop spans 15 amino acids. The V and J ends lost 0 bases and 6 bases respectively, with 15 bases between them. CDR3 region: CASSLATGERGEQYF. CDR3 nucleotide sequence: TGTGCCAGCAGCTTAGCGACGGGGGAAAGGGGCGAGCAGTACTTC.

V and J are TRBV27 and TRBJ2-1; 8 bases map to TRBD2. The CDR3 loop spans 12 amino acids. V was pared by 6 bases and J by 12 bases, with 7 bases of the junction left unmatched. Germline CDR1 and CDR2: MNHEY and SMNVEV (reference sequence). The CDR3 nucleotides read TGTGCCAGCAGCCCTGGGACTAGGTTGCAGTTCTTC. It encodes CASSPGTRLQFF.

The V and J genes are TRBV4-2 and TRBJ2-7; 8 bases map to TRBD2. Germline V gene data show CDR1 as LGHNA and CDR2 as YNFKEQ. Losses at the gene ends were 4 bases for V and 7 bases for J; bases not matched to a gene: 12. This CDR3 spans 15 amino acids. CDR3: CASSPFTGGPMEQYF. CDR3 DNA: TGTGCCAGCAGCCCCTTTACGGGAGGGCCGATGGAGCAGTACTTC.

The chain recombines TRBV30 with TRBJ1-3; 7 bases match TRBD1. CDR1 and CDR2 (germline): GTSNPN, SVGIG (reference sequence). With 0 bases clipped from V and 3 bases from J, the junction kept 5 bases outside the gene matches. The CDR3 loop spans 15 amino acids. CDR3 nucleotide sequence: TGTGCCTGGAGTGTACGGTCAGGGGGTGGAAACACCATATATTTT. Translated: CAWSVRSGGGNTIYF.

The V gene is TRBV5-6, the J gene TRBJ1-4; 8 bases map to TRBD1. Germline V gene sequence: CDR1 SGHDT, CDR2 YYEEEE. The CDR3 length is 14 residues. The V gene end was trimmed by 5 bases and the J gene end by 7 bases; junction bases not matched to a gene: 7. In DNA form, the CDR3 reads TGTGCCAGCAGACCAACAGGGGGTAGTGAAAAACTGTTTTTT. Encoded protein: CASRPTGGSEKLFF.

The rearrangement uses TRBV7-6 and TRBJ1-5; TRBD1 agrees at 10 bases. CDR1 and CDR2 from the germline V gene are SGHVS and FNYEAQ. Trimming removed 3 bases from V and 1 base from J; junction bases left unmatched: 3. CDR3 length: 16 amino acids. The CDR3 sequence is CASSLGGQGSNQPQHF. The CDR3 DNA sequence: TGTGCCAGCAGCTTGGGGGGACAGGGGAGCAATCAGCCCCAGCATTTT.

The chain is built from TRBV29-1 and TRBJ2-1; 13 bases are shared with TRBD2. From germline, CDR1 is SQVTM and CDR2 ANQGSEA. The CDR3 runs 19 residues. V was clipped by 7 bases and J by 2 bases; unmatched bases: 17. DNA for the CDR3: TGCAGCGATGTAGGATGGACTAGCGGGAGTAGTCTGGCCTACAATGAGCAGTTCTTC. Protein product: CSDVGWTSGSSLAYNEQFF.

The CDR3 reads CAWRWGDYNSPLHF. Here the CDR3 DNA reads TGTGCCTGGAGGTGGGGGGATTATAATTCACCCCTCCACTTT. The chain employs TRBV30 and TRBJ1-6, with TRBD1 as a possible D gene (5 bases). V shed 3 bases and J shed 4 bases, with 10 bases lying between them. This CDR3 is built from 14 residues. Germline V CDR1 and CDR2: GTSNPN, SVGIG (reference sequence).

This clone was recorded only once. This chain links TRBV6-5 with TRBJ1-2; tentative D call: TRBD1 (5 bases). Trimming shortened V by 2 bases and J by 4 bases, and 11 bases separated the two germline ends. Per germline, CDR1 MNHEY and CDR2 SVGAGI. This CDR3 comprises 14 residues. The CDR3 region is CASSYLDRSYGYTF. CDR3 coding DNA: TGTGCCAGCAGTTACCTTGACAGAAGCTATGGCTACACCTTC.

The chain combines TRBV29-1 with TRBJ2-7, with 12 bases that match TRBD1. Trimming at V came to 1 base and at J to 4 bases, leaving 11 bases not matched to a gene. This CDR3 spans 17 amino acids. Germline CDR1 SQVTM, CDR2 ANQGSEA. The CDR3 sequence: CSVEGDRGPGSVYEQYF. The CDR3 nucleotides are TGCAGCGTTGAAGGGGACAGGGGGCCAGGTAGCGTTTACGAGCAGTACTTC.